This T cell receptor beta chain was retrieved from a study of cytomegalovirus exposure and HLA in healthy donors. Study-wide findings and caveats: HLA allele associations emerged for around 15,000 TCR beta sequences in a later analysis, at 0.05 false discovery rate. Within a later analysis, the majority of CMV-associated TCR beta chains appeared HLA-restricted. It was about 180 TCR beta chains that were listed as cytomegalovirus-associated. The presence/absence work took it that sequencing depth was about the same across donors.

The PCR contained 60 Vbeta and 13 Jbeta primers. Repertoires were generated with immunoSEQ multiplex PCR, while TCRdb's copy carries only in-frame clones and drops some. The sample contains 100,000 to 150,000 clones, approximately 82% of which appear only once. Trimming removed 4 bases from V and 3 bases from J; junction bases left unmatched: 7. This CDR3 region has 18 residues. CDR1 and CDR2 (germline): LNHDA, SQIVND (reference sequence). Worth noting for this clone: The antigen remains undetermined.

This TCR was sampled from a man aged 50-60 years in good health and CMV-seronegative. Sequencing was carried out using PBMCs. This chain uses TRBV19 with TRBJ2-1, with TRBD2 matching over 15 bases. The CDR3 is CASSKGLAGGSRYNEQFF. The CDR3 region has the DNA TGTGCCAGTAGTAAGGGACTAGCGGGGGGTTCACGCTACAATGAGCAGTTCTTC.